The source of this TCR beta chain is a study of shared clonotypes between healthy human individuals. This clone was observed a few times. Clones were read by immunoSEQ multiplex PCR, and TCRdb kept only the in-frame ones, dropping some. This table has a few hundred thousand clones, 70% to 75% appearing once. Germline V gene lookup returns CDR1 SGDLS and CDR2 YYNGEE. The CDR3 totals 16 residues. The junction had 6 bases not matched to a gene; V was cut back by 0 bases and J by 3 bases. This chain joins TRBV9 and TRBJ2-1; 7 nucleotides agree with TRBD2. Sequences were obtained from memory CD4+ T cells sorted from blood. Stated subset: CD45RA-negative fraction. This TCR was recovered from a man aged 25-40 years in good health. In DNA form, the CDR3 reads TGTGCCAGCAGCGTAGGTGCTAGCGGAGTCTACAATGAGCAGTTCTTC. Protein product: CASSVGASGVYNEQFF.